The 8 T cell receptor beta chains listed next were all sequenced from one sample in a study of technical replicates of blood from a handful of donors. The data were produced by immunoSEQ multiplex PCR, yet TCRdb's version contains in-frame clones alone and is incomplete. This table has about 80,000 clones, roughly 93% appearing once. The sequenced sample was T cells isolated from PBMCs. Every receptor here comes from a human donor in good health.

CDR3 in DNA: TGCAGTGCTAGACTAGTAGAGACCCAGTACTTC. This codes for CSARLVETQYF. The gene calls are TRBV20-1 and TRBJ2-5; D unresolved. From germline, CDR1 is DFQATT and CDR2 SNEGSKA (reference sequence). The CDR3 runs to 11 residues. Trimming cost V 2 bases and J 4 bases, with 5 bases left between them.

The chain recombines TRBV19 with TRBJ1-5; D is unclear. V was pared by 4 bases and J by 5 bases, with 9 bases between. Germline values: CDR1 LNHDA, CDR2 SQIVND (reference sequence). The CDR3 has 13 residues. The CDR3 DNA reads as TGTGCCAGTAGTAGAGAGTTAGATCAGCCCCAGCATTTT. This codes for CASSRELDQPQHF.

The J gene is TRBJ2-2, the V gene TRBV5-4; 10 bases are a match to TRBD1. There are 15 residues in the CDR3. The junction had 7 bases not matched to a gene; V was cut back by 2 bases and J by 9 bases. Germline assignment: CDR1 SGHNT and CDR2 YYREEE (reference sequence). DNA of the CDR3: TGTGCCAGCAGCTTTGGGACAGGGGTTGTTAGGGAGCTGTTTTTT. It is translated as CASSFGTGVVRELFF.

This clone has only one observation. The chain has TRBV9 and TRBJ2-3, with D hard to call. Trimming took off 4 bases at V and 2 bases at J, with 14 bases between the two ends. The CDR3 is 15 residues long. The germline gives CDR1 SGDLS, CDR2 YYNGEE. The CDR3, as DNA: TGTGCCAGCAGCCTCACGGGTTCCCCCACAGATACGCAGTATTTT. Residues: CASSLTGSPTDTQYF. Full variable domain (rest looked up from reference TRBV9 and TRBJ2-3): DSGVTQTPKHLITATGQRVTLRCSPRSGDLSVYWYQQSLDQGLQFLIQYYNGEERAKGNILERFSAQQFPDLHSELNLSSLELGDSALYFCASSLTGSPTDTQYFGPGTRLTVL.

The chain employs TRBV28 and TRBJ1-1; a weak D match, TRBD1 (5 bases). The V end lost 7 bases, the J end lost 4 bases, and 28 bases lay between the germline ends. The CDR3 sequence is 18 residues long. Germline CDR1 and CDR2: MDHEN and SYDVKM. The CDR3 nucleotides read TGTGCCAGCATCTTCTTCAAAATCGACGGGGGTTGGGGCACTGAAGCTTTCTTT. Encoded protein: CASIFFKIDGGWGTEAFF.

The gene calls are TRBV27 and TRBJ2-5; 12 positions agree with TRBD2. Germline CDR1 reads MNHEY; CDR2 reads SMNVEV (reference sequence). The CDR3 is 16 residues long. V lost 1 base, J lost 5 bases, and 5 bases stayed unmatched. CDR3 DNA sequence: TGTGCCAGCAGTTTATTACTAGCGGGAGGCGGGGAGACCCAGTACTTC. Translating it yields CASSLLLAGGGETQYF.

This clone was seen just once. The rearrangement links TRBV19 to TRBJ2-4; D gene uncertain. Trimming stripped 2 bases from V and 7 bases from J, with 12 bases between. Germline loops: CDR1 LNHDA, CDR2 SQIVND (reference sequence). This CDR3 is 14 amino acids long. CDR3 region: CASSILKERNIQYF. The CDR3 DNA is TGTGCCAGTAGTATATTAAAAGAGCGCAACATTCAGTACTTC.

The chain joins TRBV27 to TRBJ2-7; D call uncertain. CDR1 is MNHEY and CDR2 is SMNVEV in the germline V gene (reference sequence). Deletions cut 3 bases from V and 6 bases from J, with 12 bases between. The CDR3 is made up of 13 amino acids. In DNA form, the CDR3 reads TGTGCCAGCAGTTTCTCCAGGTTTGGCGAGCAGTACTTC. Protein: CASSFSRFGEQYF.